Below, 23 T cell receptor beta chains from the same sample are listed, as sequenced in a study of T cells after yellow fever vaccination. TCRdb itself ran the 5' RACE reads through MiXCR, one entry per CDR3 protein. The top ten clones hold about a sixth of a sample with roughly 300,000 distinct CDR3 sequences, about 6.9% of them seen once. Sequencing was performed on PBMCs, taken around 45 days after the first yellow fever vaccination. The receptors here all came from a man aged 18 to 35 who received the YFV17D yellow fever vaccine.

The chain is built from TRBV20-1 and TRBJ2-3; D tentatively reads TRBD1 or TRBD2 (7 bases each). The V end lost 5 bases, the J end lost 4 bases, and 19 bases lay between the germline ends. Germline V CDR1 and CDR2: DFQATT, SNEGSKA (reference sequence). The CDR3 has 15 amino acids. CDR3 sequence reads: CSAPLAGGAPDTQYF. CDR3 nucleotide sequence: TGCAGTGCTCCTTTAGCAGGGGGGGCCCCAGATACGCAGTATTTT.

The chain joins TRBV7-2 to TRBJ1-6; 7 nucleotides match TRBD1. In germline, CDR1 is SGHTA, CDR2 FQGNSA. With V trimmed by 2 bases and J by 6 bases, 7 bases remained unmatched. The CDR3 has 16 amino acids. DNA for the CDR3: TGTGCCAGCAGCTTACTTAGGGGGCGCGGTAATTCACCCCTCCACTTT. Its protein product is CASSLLRGRGNSPLHF. Complete variable domain (other parts from reference TRBV7-2 and TRBJ1-6): GAGVSQSPSNKVTEKGKDVELRCDPISGHTALYWYRQSLGQGLEFLIYFQGNSAPDKSGLPSDRFSAERTGGSVSTLTIQRTQQEDSAVYLCASSLLRGRGNSPLHFGNGTRLTVT.

This clonotype was seen a few times. CDR3 amino acids: CASSSRDRGFTDTQYF. The DNA for the CDR3 is TGTGCCAGCAGTTCCCGGGACAGGGGATTCACAGATACGCAGTATTTT. The V gene is TRBV27, the J gene TRBJ2-3, with 10 bases that match TRBD1. This CDR3 is 16 amino acids long. Germline values: CDR1 MNHEY, CDR2 SMNVEV (reference sequence). J gave up 2 bases and V 4 bases, and 6 bases lay outside the gene matches.

This clonotype occurred a few times. The chain carries TRBV7-2 and TRBJ2-7, with D possibly matching TRBD2 (7 bases). The CDR3 runs to 15 residues. Trimming cost V 1 base and J 2 bases, with 12 bases left between them. CDR1 is SGHTA, CDR2 FQGNSA, per germline. The CDR3 sequence is CASSLVGGAPYEQYF. The CDR3, as DNA: TGTGCCAGCAGCTTAGTGGGGGGGGCTCCCTACGAGCAGTACTTC.

The J gene is TRBJ1-1, the V gene TRBV14, with 7 bases identical to TRBD1. The J segment lost 6 bases and the V segment lost 4 bases, leaving 20 bases of the junction unmatched. The CDR3 length is 18 residues. Germline loops: CDR1 SGHDN, CDR2 FVKESK. The CDR3 nucleotides are TGTGCCAGCAGCCCATGGGGAGGGGGCGCAAAATTGAATCCTGAAGCTTTCTTT. Its translation is CASSPWGGGAKLNPEAFF.

The rearrangement uses TRBV12-3 or TRBV12-4 and TRBJ2-2, with 8 bases matching TRBD1. The CDR3 length is 16 residues. Unmatched junction bases numbered 8, after V lost 3 bases and J lost 5 bases. The CDR3 loop reads CASSFSGTGTTGELFF. CDR3 nucleotide sequence: TGTGCCAGCAGTTTTTCGGGGACAGGAACGACCGGGGAGCTGTTTTTT.

The chain employs TRBV4-1 and TRBJ2-3, with 8 positions matching TRBD2. CDR3 size: 17 residues. Germline CDR1 reads MGHRA; CDR2 reads YSYEKL. With V trimmed by 0 bases and J by 6 bases, 11 bases remained unmatched. This chain's CDR3 is CASSQEYDLAGGDTQYF. The CDR3 region has the DNA TGCGCCAGCAGCCAAGAGTATGATCTAGCGGGCGGTGATACGCAGTATTTT.

This clonotype appeared a few times. The chain is built from TRBV5-1 and TRBJ1-2; the match to TRBD1 covers 7 bases. The germline gives CDR1 SGHRS, CDR2 YFSETQ. V shed 5 bases, J shed 3 bases, and the junction held 4 bases outside the gene matches. CDR3 length: 13 amino acids. CDR3 nucleotide sequence: TGCGCCAGCAGTATTACAGGGGACTATGGCTACACCTTC. It is translated as CASSITGDYGYTF.

This clonotype came up many times. The V and J genes are TRBV27 and TRBJ1-2, with D perhaps TRBD1 (5 bases). Germline V gene sequence: CDR1 MNHEY, CDR2 SMNVEV (reference sequence). V lost 2 bases to trimming and J lost 6 bases, with 16 bases between them. This CDR3 has 15 residues. CDR3 protein: CASSLTWAQGDGYTF. The CDR3 DNA follows: TGTGCCAGCAGTTTAACCTGGGCGCAGGGCGATGGCTACACCTTC.

J is TRBJ1-1 and V is TRBV6-5, with D maybe TRBD1 (5 bases). The germline V gene encodes CDR1 MNHEY and CDR2 SVGAGI. This CDR3 has 15 amino acids. Deletions cut 0 bases from V and 7 bases from J, with 15 bases between. In DNA form, the CDR3 reads TGTGCCAGCAGTTACTCCTCCGGGGCCCAAGTTGAAGCTTTCTTT. Its translation: CASSYSSGAQVEAFF.

This clonotype appeared a few times. The V gene is TRBV12-3 or TRBV12-4, the J gene TRBJ2-3, with no clear D. This CDR3 region has 14 residues. Trimming took off 7 bases at V and 0 bases at J, with 11 bases between the two ends. The CDR3 DNA sequence: TGTGCCAGCACCGCGACGGATAGCACAGATACGCAGTATTTT. It codes for CASTATDSTDTQYF.

The rearrangement joins TRBV3-1 to TRBJ2-7, with no clear D. V lost 4 bases, J lost 3 bases, and 10 bases lay in between. Germline CDR1 reads LGHDT; CDR2 reads YNNKEL (reference sequence). CDR3 size: 13 residues. CDR3 bases: TGTGCCAGCAGCCGCGGTCCCTTCTACGAGCAGTACTTC. This codes for CASSRGPFYEQYF.

The CDR3 sequence: CASSGSGVNGPGANVLTF. CDR3 in DNA: TGTGCCAGCAGTGGATCGGGGGTAAATGGCCCTGGGGCCAACGTCCTGACTTTC. V and J are TRBV6-1 and TRBJ2-6, with D maybe TRBD2 (6 bases). In germline, CDR1 is MNHNS, CDR2 SASEGT. CDR3 length: 18 residues. V lost 4 bases and J lost 2, with 18 bases in between.

This clonotype turned up a few times. The J gene is TRBJ2-5, the V gene TRBV7-2; D is unclear. The CDR3 contains 12 residues. The germline V gene has CDR1 SGHTA and CDR2 FQGNSA. Deletions cut 2 bases from V and 4 bases from J, with 5 bases between. The CDR3 spells CASSLIGETQYF. The DNA of the CDR3 is TGTGCCAGCAGCTTAATAGGAGAGACCCAGTACTTC.

This clonotype has ten or more counts. This chain joins TRBV12-3 or TRBV12-4 and TRBJ2-5, with D maybe TRBD1 (6 bases). The V gene lost 5 bases and the J gene lost 6 bases, with 13 bases spanning the gap. The CDR3 sequence is 13 residues long. The CDR3 nucleotides read TGTGCCAGCAGTATCGGACAGCGCCAGACCCAGTACTTC. It yields the protein CASSIGQRQTQYF.

This clonotype occurred many times. The rearrangement joins TRBV10-3 to TRBJ1-1, with unresolved D. V lost 3 bases and J 3 bases, leaving 8 bases between the germline ends. CDR1 is ENHRY, CDR2 SYGVKD, per germline. This CDR3 region has 13 residues. This chain's CDR3 is CAISEVRDTEAFF. The CDR3, as DNA: TGTGCCATCAGTGAAGTGAGGGACACTGAAGCTTTCTTT.

The rearrangement uses TRBV11-1 and TRBJ2-2; TRBD2 aligns across 10 bases. Germline CDR1 is SGHAT and CDR2 is FQDESV (reference sequence). The CDR3 is 18 amino acids. V gave up 1 base and J gave up 6 bases; unmatched junction bases: 11. The CDR3 nucleotides are TGTGCCAGCAGCTTAGTCGCGCCTAGCGGGGGCCTATCCGGGGAGCTGTTTTTT. Translation gives CASSLVAPSGGLSGELFF. The full variable domain, completed using reference TRBV11-1 and TRBJ2-2, is EAEVAQSPRYKITEKSQAVAFWCDPISGHATLYWYRQILGQGPELLVQFQDESVVDDSQLPKDRFSAERLKGVDSTLKIQPAELGDSAMYLCASSLVAPSGGLSGELFFGEGSRLTVL.

V gene TRBV12-3 or TRBV12-4 combines with J gene TRBJ2-4, with 11 bases fitting TRBD2. Losses at the gene ends were 5 bases for V and 1 base for J; bases not matched to a gene: 10. This CDR3 region has 18 residues. The CDR3 loop is CASSRLAGGFQAKNIQYF. For the CDR3, the DNA is TGTGCCAGCAGTCGCCTAGCGGGGGGATTTCAGGCCAAAAACATTCAGTACTTC.

The V call is TRBV19, the J call TRBJ1-5; D is ambiguous. Per the germline V gene, CDR1 is LNHDA and CDR2 is SQIVND (reference sequence). Trimming pared 1 base from V and 3 bases from J, leaving 10 bases between. CDR3 length: 15 amino acids. The CDR3 DNA reads as TGTGCCAGTAGTATAGGGGCGGTATTCAATCAGCCCCAGCATTTT. The encoded protein is CASSIGAVFNQPQHF.

This clonotype has a handful of counts. The gene calls are TRBV5-8 and TRBJ2-7; D not certain. V was cut by 1 base and J by 7 bases, with 18 bases left in between. There are 15 residues in the CDR3. The germline V gene has CDR1 SGHTS and CDR2 YDEGEE. DNA for the CDR3: TGTGCCAGCAGCTTGTTATATAAAACGGCGTGGGAGCAGTACGTC. Translating gives CASSLLYKTAWEQYV.

The gene calls are TRBV19 and TRBJ2-1; 7 bases agree with TRBD2. In germline, CDR1 is LNHDA, CDR2 SQIVND (reference sequence). The CDR3 is 16 residues long. The trim removed 5 bases at V and 8 bases at J, leaving 15 bases unmatched. CDR3 protein: CASSPPWGGGKDEQFF. As DNA, the CDR3 is TGTGCCAGTAGTCCCCCGTGGGGCGGGGGTAAGGATGAGCAGTTCTTC.

This clonotype was observed a handful of times. The CDR3 DNA follows: TGCAGTGCTGGCAGGGATTATACGCAGTATTTT. Amino acids: CSAGRDYTQYF. The genes are TRBV20-1 and TRBJ2-3; tentatively, D is TRBD1 (5 bases). The ends were cut back, 5 bases at V and 7 bases at J, with 10 bases in the middle. The germline V gene has CDR1 DFQATT and CDR2 SNEGSKA (reference sequence). This CDR3 contains 11 residues.

The chain links TRBV11-1 to TRBJ2-5, with 13 nucleotides matching TRBD2. Germline loops: CDR1 SGHAT, CDR2 FQDESV (reference sequence). After removal of 5 bases from V and 5 bases from J, the junction contained 5 bases not matched to a gene. This CDR3 has 15 residues. CDR3 coding DNA: TGTGCCAGCAGCCCGGGGACTAGCGGGGCTGAGACCCAGTACTTC. Its translation is CASSPGTSGAETQYF.